The 2 T cell receptor beta chains given below trace back to one sample, sequenced in a study of CD8+CD57+ T cells in acquired aplastic anemia (dated by TCRdb to the late 2010s). Sequencing instrument: Illumina HiSeq 2000. TCR beta VDJ combination and CDR3 sequence profiling used genomic DNA as the template. TCRdb applied fastp at Q25 and MiXCR to the public reads, then kept only in-frame beta chains. Merged by CDR3 protein, the rows form single entries marked with the most common genes and DNA. This sample holds around 160,000 distinct CDR3 sequences; 45% to 55% were observed only once. The ten largest clones take up around 3% of the sample. Flow cytometry had shown CD8+CD57+ cell expansion in the patients selected for sequencing. Sequences were obtained from sorted CD4+, CD8+, or CD8+CD57+ T cells (not recorded which) from PBMCs. The receptors shown here come from a human donor with aplastic anemia.

J is TRBJ1-4 and V is TRBV15, with D tentatively TRBD1 (5 bases). V lost 0 bases to trimming and J lost 0 bases, with 8 bases between them. CDR1 and CDR2 (germline): LNHNV, YYDKDF (reference sequence). This CDR3 is built from 16 residues. The CDR3 bases are TGTGCCACCAGCAGAGAGGGGACTACAACTAATGAAAAACTGTTTTTT. This gives the protein CATSREGTTTNEKLFF.

Details on this clonotype: One junction end does not reproduce the germline sequence, and a read error may be involved. The chain links TRBV5-1 to TRBJ2-2; tentative D call: TRBD2 (5 bases). Germline CDR1 is SGHRS and CDR2 is YFSETQ. The CDR3 covers 14 residues. This CDR3 reads CASRDSPNTWELFF. The CDR3 DNA sequence: TGCGCCAGCAGGGACTCCCCGAACACCTGGGAGCTGTTTTTT.